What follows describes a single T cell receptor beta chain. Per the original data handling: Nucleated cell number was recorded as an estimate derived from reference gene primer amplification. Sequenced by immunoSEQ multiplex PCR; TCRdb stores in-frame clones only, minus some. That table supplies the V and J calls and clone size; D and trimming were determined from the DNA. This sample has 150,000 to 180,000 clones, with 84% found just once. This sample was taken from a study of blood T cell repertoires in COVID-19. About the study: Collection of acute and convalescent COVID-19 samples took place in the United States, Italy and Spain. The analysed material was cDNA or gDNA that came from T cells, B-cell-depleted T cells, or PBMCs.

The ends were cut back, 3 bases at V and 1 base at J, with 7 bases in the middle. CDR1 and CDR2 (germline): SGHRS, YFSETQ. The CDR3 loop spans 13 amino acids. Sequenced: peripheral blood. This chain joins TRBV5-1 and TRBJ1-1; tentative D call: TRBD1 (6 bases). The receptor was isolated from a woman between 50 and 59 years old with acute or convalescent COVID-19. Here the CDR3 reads CASSWGQNTEAFF. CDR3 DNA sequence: TGCGCCAGCAGCTGGGGACAGAACACTGAAGCTTTCTTT. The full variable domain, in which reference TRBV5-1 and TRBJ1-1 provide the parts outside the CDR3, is KAGVTQTPRYLIKTRGQQVTLSCSPISGHRSVSWYQQTPGQGLQFLFEYFSETQRNKGNFPGRFSGRQFSNSRSEMNVSTLELGDSALYLCASSWGQNTEAFFGQGTRLTVV.